This T cell receptor beta chain stems from a study of breast tumors, draining lymph nodes, adjacent tissues. Points on this clonotype: Its antigen is not identified.

Broader study findings: Tumors had less TCR diversity than lymph nodes, more than nontumor tissue. Compared with basal-like, luminal-like tumors shared significantly more repertoire with nontumor tissue.

Germline-derived CDR1 and CDR2 are DFQATT and SNEGSKA (reference sequence). CDR3 size: 13 residues. The junction had 10 bases not matched to a gene; V was cut back by 6 bases and J by 8 bases. From the multiplex PCR reads, TCRdb called clonotypes with MiXCR, one entry per CDR3 protein. The sample lists roughly 100,000 distinct CDR3 sequences, less than 40% occurring once. Samples came from axillary lymph nodes draining the breast cancer. Input material: axillary lymph node tissue. The source is a female donor with breast cancer. Some clones in this sample may be carry-over from other donors' samples. V gene TRBV20-1 combines with J gene TRBJ1-2; 9 bases are shared with TRBD1. This chain's CDR3 is CSAITGTGWGYTF. The CDR3 region has the DNA TGCAGTGCCATAACCGGGACAGGGTGGGGCTACACCTTC.